This entry describes one T cell receptor (beta chain). CDR1 is SGHNT and CDR2 is YYREEE in the germline V gene (reference sequence). V trimming: 4 bases; J trimming: 4 bases; junction bases outside the gene matches: 6. CDR3 size: 14 residues. This entry comes from a study of blood T cell repertoires in COVID-19. Whole-study context: T cells, B-cell-depleted T cells, or PBMCs supplied cDNA or gDNA.

Per the authors' pipeline: Scientists estimated how many nucleated cells there were by amplifying reference gene primers. Data came from immunoSEQ multiplex PCR; TCRdb stores just in-frame clones and leaves some out. The DNA gave D and trimming, while V, J and clone size come from that table. The data show approximately 10,000 clones, over 80% seen once. The sample consisted of peripheral blood. The receptor comes from a human donor in a cohort sampled during active COVID-19. V and J are TRBV5-4 and TRBJ2-7; 9 positions agree with TRBD2. This CDR3 reads CASSVRGLAYEQYF. The CDR3 nucleotides read TGTGCCAGCAGCGTTAGGGGACTAGCTTACGAGCAGTACTTC.